The text below deals with one TCR beta chain. Profiled with immunoSEQ multiplex PCR; TCRdb holds only in-frame clones, not every one. In the table there are 430,000 or so clones, approximately 92% of which are singletons. The data were taken from a study of Ad26.COV2.S vaccination and SARS-CoV-2 variants. The treatment here: about 20 received Ad26.COV2.S at low or high dose, single or two shots; 5 received placebo; per-sample allocation not given. Sampling happened 63 days after the first vaccine or placebo injection. The CDR3 consists of 12 residues. CDR1 MNHEY and CDR2 SVGEGT come from the germline V gene. V was clipped by 2 bases and J by 9 bases, with 9 bases between them.

The chain employs TRBV6-2 or TRBV6-3 and TRBJ2-3; TRBD1 is a possible D gene (5 bases). This receptor was identified in a person aged 18-60 years who received the Ad26.COV2.S COVID-19 vaccine or a placebo. The source material was peripheral blood, sampled in a trial of Ad26.COV2.S vaccine versus placebo. The CDR3 here is CASSYGAVTQYF. The CDR3, as DNA: TGTGCCAGCAGTTACGGGGCAGTAACGCAGTATTTT.